This T cell receptor (beta chain) was sequenced in a study of breast tumors, draining lymph nodes, adjacent tissues. Overall study findings and caveats: That most tumor T cells come from lymph nodes remained unproven. Tumor TCR diversity was below lymph nodes but above nontumor tissue.

Ten or more counts support this clonotype. Its antigen remains unknown. TCRdb re-analysed the multiplex PCR reads in MiXCR, keeping a single row per CDR3 protein. Of around 25,000 distinct CDR3 sequences listed, approximately 20% were seen once; the top ten hold about 13%. What was sequenced was breast tumor tissue. This clonotype originated in a female donor with breast cancer. Some clones in this sample may be carry-over from other donors' samples.

CDR3 sequence reads: CASSIRGGGETQYF. For the CDR3, the DNA is TGTGCCAGCAGTATTCGTGGCGGGGGAGAGACCCAGTACTTC. The chain is built from TRBV27 and TRBJ2-5; 7 nucleotides match TRBD2. CDR3 length: 14 residues. Germline CDR1 is MNHEY and CDR2 is SMNVEV (reference sequence). V shed 5 bases and J 4 bases; nucleotides not matched to a gene: 7.